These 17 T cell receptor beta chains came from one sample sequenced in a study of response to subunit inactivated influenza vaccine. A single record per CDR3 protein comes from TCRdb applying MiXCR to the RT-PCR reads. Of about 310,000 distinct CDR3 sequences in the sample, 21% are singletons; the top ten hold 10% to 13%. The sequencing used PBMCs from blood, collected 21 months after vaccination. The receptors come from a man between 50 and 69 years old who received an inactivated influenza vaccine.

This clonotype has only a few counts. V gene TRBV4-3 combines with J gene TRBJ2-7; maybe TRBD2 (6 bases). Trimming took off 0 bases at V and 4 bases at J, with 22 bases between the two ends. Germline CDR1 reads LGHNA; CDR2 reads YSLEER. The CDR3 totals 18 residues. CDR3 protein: CASSQEGGPTRTSYEQYF. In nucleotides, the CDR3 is TGCGCCAGCAGCCAAGAGGGGGGACCCACCCGGACTTCGTACGAGCAGTACTTC.

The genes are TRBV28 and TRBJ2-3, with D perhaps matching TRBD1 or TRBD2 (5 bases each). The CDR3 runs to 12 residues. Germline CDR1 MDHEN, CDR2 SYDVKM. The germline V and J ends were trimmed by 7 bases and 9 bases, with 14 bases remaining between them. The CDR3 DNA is TGTGCCAGCAACCAAAGGGGACGCACGCAGTATTTT. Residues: CASNQRGRTQYF.

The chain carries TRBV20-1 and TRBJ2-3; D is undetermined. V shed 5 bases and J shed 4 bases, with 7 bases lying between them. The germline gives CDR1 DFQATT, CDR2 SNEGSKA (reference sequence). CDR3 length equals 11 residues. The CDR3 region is CSAHGPDTQYF. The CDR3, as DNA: TGCAGTGCTCACGGGCCAGATACGCAGTATTTT.

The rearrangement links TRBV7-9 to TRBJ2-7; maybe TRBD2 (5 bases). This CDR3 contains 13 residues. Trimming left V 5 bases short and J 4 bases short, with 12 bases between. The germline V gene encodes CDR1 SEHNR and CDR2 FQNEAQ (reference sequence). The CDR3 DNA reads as TGTGCCAGCAGCCCAAGCCCGGGGTACGAGCAGTACTTC. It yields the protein CASSPSPGYEQYF.

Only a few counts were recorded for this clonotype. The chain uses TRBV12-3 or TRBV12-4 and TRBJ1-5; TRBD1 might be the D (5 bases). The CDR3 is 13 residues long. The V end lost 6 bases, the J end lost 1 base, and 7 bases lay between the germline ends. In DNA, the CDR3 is TGTGCCAGCAGACGGGACAGCAATCAGCCCCAGCATTTT. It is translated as CASRRDSNQPQHF.

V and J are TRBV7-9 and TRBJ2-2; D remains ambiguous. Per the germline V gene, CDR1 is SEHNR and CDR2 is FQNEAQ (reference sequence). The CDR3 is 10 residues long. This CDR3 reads CVVGTGELFF. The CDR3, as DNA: TGTGTCGTGGGAACCGGGGAGCTGTTTTTT.

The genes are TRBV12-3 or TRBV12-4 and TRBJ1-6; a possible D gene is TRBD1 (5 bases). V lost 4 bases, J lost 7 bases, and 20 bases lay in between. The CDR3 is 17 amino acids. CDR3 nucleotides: TGTGCCAGCAGTTCTAAAGGGGTCGCGGGGCCCAATTCACCCCTCCACTTT. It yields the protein CASSSKGVAGPNSPLHF.

The CDR3 loop is CASSNGGQPQHF. CDR3 nucleotide sequence: TGTGCCAGCAGCAACGGGGGGCAGCCCCAGCATTTT. This chain links TRBV5-8 with TRBJ1-5; D is perhaps TRBD1 (5 bases). Trimming removed 4 bases at V and 7 bases at J, with 9 bases between. CDR1 and CDR2 (germline): SGHTS, YDEGEE. The CDR3 has 12 residues.

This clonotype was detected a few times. In nucleotides, the CDR3 is TGTGCCAGCAGTTATTCGCCTTTGGGCGGCCTTTACAATGAGCAGTTCTTC. Encoded protein: CASSYSPLGGLYNEQFF. The rearrangement links TRBV6-2 or TRBV6-3 to TRBJ2-1; D uncertain. The germline CDR1 and CDR2 sequences are MNHEY and SVGEGT. V was clipped by 3 bases and J by 4 bases, with 19 bases between them. The CDR3 has 17 residues.

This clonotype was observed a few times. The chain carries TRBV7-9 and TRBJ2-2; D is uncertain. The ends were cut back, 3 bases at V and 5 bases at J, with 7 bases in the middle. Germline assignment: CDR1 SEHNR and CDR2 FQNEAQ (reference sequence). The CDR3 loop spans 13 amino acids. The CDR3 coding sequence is TGTGCCAGCAGCTTGGATGGGACCGGGGAGCTGTTTTTT. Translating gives CASSLDGTGELFF.

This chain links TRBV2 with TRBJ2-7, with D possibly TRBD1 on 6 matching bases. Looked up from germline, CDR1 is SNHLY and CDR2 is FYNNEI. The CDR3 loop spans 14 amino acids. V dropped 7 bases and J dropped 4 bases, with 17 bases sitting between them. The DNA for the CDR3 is TGTGCCAGCACCCTGGACAGCAGTACATACGAGCAGTACTTC. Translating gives CASTLDSSTYEQYF.

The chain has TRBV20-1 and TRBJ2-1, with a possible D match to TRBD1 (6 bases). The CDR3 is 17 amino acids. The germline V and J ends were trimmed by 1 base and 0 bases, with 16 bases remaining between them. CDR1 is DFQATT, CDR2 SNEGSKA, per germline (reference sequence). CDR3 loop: CSARAREGGTSYNEQFF. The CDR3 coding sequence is TGCAGTGCTAGAGCCCGGGAAGGGGGAACCTCCTACAATGAGCAGTTCTTC.

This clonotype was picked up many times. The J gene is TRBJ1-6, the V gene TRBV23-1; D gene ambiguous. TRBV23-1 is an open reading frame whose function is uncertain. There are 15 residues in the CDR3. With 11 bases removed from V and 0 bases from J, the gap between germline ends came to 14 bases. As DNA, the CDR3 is TGCGCCGGAGGGTTCACAGACTCCTATAATTCACCCCTCCACTTT. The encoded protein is CAGGFTDSYNSPLHF.

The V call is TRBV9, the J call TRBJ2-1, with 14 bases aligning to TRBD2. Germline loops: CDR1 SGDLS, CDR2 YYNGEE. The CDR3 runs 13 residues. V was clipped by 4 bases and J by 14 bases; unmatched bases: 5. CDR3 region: CASSTGLAGEEFF. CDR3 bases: TGTGCCAGCAGCACGGGACTAGCGGGAGAAGAGTTCTTC.

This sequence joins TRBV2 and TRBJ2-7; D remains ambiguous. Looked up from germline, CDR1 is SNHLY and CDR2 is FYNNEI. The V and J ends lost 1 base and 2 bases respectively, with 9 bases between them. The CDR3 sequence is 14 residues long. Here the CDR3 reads CASSEGRSTYEQYF. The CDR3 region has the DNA TGTGCCAGCAGTGAAGGAAGGTCGACCTACGAGCAGTACTTC. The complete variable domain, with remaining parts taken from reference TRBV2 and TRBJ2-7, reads EPEVTQTPSHQVTQMGQEVILRCVPISNHLYFYWYRQILGQKVEFLVSFYNNEISEKSEIFDDQFSVERPDGSNFTLKIRSTKLEDSAMYFCASSEGRSTYEQYFGPGTRLTVT.

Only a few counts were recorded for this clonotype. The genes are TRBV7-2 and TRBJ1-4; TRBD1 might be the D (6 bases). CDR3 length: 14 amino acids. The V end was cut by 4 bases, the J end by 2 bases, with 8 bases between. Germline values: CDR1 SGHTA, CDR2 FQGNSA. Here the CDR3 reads CASSYTGTNEKLFF. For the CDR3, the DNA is TGTGCCAGCAGCTATACAGGGACTAATGAAAAACTGTTTTTT.

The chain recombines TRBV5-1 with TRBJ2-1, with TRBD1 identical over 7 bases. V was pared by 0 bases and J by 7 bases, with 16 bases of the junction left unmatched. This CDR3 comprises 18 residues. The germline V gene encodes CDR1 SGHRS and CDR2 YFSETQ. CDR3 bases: TGCGCCAGCAGCTTGGCCCGGGGACAGTGGGATTTGGGTAATGAGCAGTTCTTC. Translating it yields CASSLARGQWDLGNEQFF.